This TCR beta chain was captured in a study of T cells in Graves' hyperthyroidism and ophthalmopathy. Study-wide results and caveats: The model identified upcoming ophthalmopathy a median approximately 6.5 months ahead of onset.

The V gene's germline CDR1 is PRHDT and CDR2 FYEKMQ (reference sequence). V was pared by 5 bases and J by 5 bases, with 1 base of the junction left unmatched. The CDR3 totals 12 residues. The CDR3 regions of TCR beta were amplified from RNA transcripts. A set of HTBI primers served as the primers for a first-round RT-PCR of the TCR CDR3. TCRdb reanalysed the multiplex PCR reads using MiXCR and keeps one entry per CDR3 protein. The profile covers approximately 600,000 distinct CDR3 sequences, with more than 20% appearing a single time and approximately 30% taken by the ten largest. This clonotype was counted at least ten times. What it recognizes is unknown.

Sequencing used blood. The V and J genes are TRBV13 and TRBJ2-3, with 7 nucleotides matching TRBD1. The origin of this receptor is a man aged 30-40 years with Graves' ophthalmopathy. CDR3 nucleotide sequence: TGTGCCAGCAGCCGGACAGGAGATACGCAGTATTTT. It is translated as CASSRTGDTQYF. Full variable domain (outside the CDR3, taken from reference TRBV13 and TRBJ2-3): AAGVIQSPRHLIKEKRETATLKCYPIPRHDTVYWYQQGPGQDPQFLISFYEKMQSDKGSIPDRFSAQQFSDYHSELNMSSLELGDSALYFCASSRTGDTQYFGPGTRLTVL.